These 17 T cell receptor beta chains came from one sample sequenced in a study of T-cell reconstitution after alpha-beta-depleted transplantation in children. Unique molecular identifiers were incorporated during preparation of the TCRbeta library. TCRdb ran MiXCR on the PCR reads and lists one entry per CDR3 protein. The sample gives around 600,000 distinct CDR3 sequences, over 9.5% of which show up once; roughly 4% is in the top ten. The material was PBMCs from the stem cell graft donor, obtained from the stem cell graft. These receptors originate from a human donor who donated a stem cell graft to a child with acute myeloid leukemia.

This clonotype was seen repeatedly, ten times or more. The chain couples TRBV29-1 to TRBJ2-2, with 8 nucleotides matching TRBD1. V shed 4 bases, J shed 6 bases, and the junction held 7 bases outside the gene matches. Germline assignment: CDR1 SQVTM and CDR2 ANQGSEA. The CDR3 totals 14 residues. The CDR3: CSVVGQGRSGELFF. The CDR3 DNA is TGCAGCGTTGTAGGACAGGGCCGGTCCGGGGAGCTGTTTTTT.

This clonotype was recorded many times. The J gene is TRBJ2-1, the V gene TRBV12-3 or TRBV12-4, with TRBD2 identical over 8 bases. This CDR3 has 13 residues. After removal of 1 base from V and 13 bases from J, the junction contained 6 bases not matched to a gene. The CDR3 bases are TGTGCCAGCAGTTTAGGGGGACTAGTTTTCCAGTTCTTC. It codes for CASSLGGLVFQFF.

The sample holds a few counts of this clonotype. V usage is TRBV29-1 and J usage is TRBJ2-7; D perhaps matches TRBD1 (5 bases). The germline CDR1 and CDR2 sequences are SQVTM and ANQGSEA. The CDR3 extends over 16 amino acids. The ends were cut back, 4 bases at V and 2 bases at J, with 21 bases in the middle. For the CDR3, the DNA is TGCAGCGTTGCCCGCTCGTCAGGGATCTCGCCCTACGAGCAGTACTTC. Amino acids: CSVARSSGISPYEQYF.

Only a few counts were recorded for this clonotype. The rearrangement uses TRBV28 and TRBJ2-2; D not resolved. The CDR3 runs 17 residues. Trimming removed 3 bases from V and 0 bases from J, with 14 bases in between. Per germline, CDR1 MDHEN and CDR2 SYDVKM. CDR3 in amino acids: CASSFPGKRPNTGELFF. In nucleotides, the CDR3 is TGTGCCAGCAGTTTTCCGGGCAAAAGACCGAACACCGGGGAGCTGTTTTTT.

This clonotype turned up a few times. V and J are TRBV20-1 and TRBJ2-5; D is unresolved. Per germline, CDR1 DFQATT and CDR2 SNEGSKA (reference sequence). CDR3 size: 13 residues. Trimming took 5 bases from V and 1 from J, leaving 11 bases between them. The CDR3 DNA follows: TGCAGTGCTTGCCTCAATCCCCAAGAGACCCAGTACTTC. Encoded protein: CSACLNPQETQYF.

This clonotype was counted a few times. V usage is TRBV5-1 and J usage is TRBJ2-2; 7 bases are shared with TRBD2. This CDR3 spans 16 amino acids. J gave up 5 bases and V 3 bases, and 10 bases lay outside the gene matches. Germline V gene sequence: CDR1 SGHRS, CDR2 YFSETQ. The CDR3 loop is CASSSTSDGGTGELFF. The CDR3 nucleotides are TGCGCCAGCAGCTCCACGAGCGACGGGGGGACCGGGGAGCTGTTTTTT.

V usage is TRBV10-3 and J usage is TRBJ2-4; D is perhaps TRBD1 (5 bases). CDR3 size: 15 residues. CDR1 and CDR2 from the germline V gene are ENHRY and SYGVKD. Trimming shortened V by 8 bases and J by 1 base, and 15 bases separated the two germline ends. In DNA form, the CDR3 reads TGTGCCATCCAAGGGGCTATTAAGGCCAAAAACATTCAGTACTTC. Its translation: CAIQGAIKAKNIQYF.

This chain's CDR3 is CASSFQRRNNEQFF. The CDR3 region has the DNA TGTGCCAGCAGCTTCCAGCGGAGGAACAATGAGCAGTTCTTC. J is TRBJ2-1 and V is TRBV5-6, with D possibly being TRBD2 (5 bases). The CDR3 sequence is 14 residues long. V lost 2 bases, J lost 5 bases, and 11 bases lay in between. CDR1 and CDR2 (germline): SGHDT, YYEEEE.

The chain links TRBV20-1 to TRBJ2-5; no clear D gene. V lost 4 bases and J 1 base, leaving 10 bases between the germline ends. The CDR3 totals 13 residues. Per the germline V gene, CDR1 is DFQATT and CDR2 is SNEGSKA (reference sequence). CDR3 residues: CSANDWPQETQYF. The CDR3 region has the DNA TGCAGTGCTAATGACTGGCCCCAAGAGACCCAGTACTTC.

This clonotype has a count of ten or more. The CDR3 loop is CASSQDQTDEQYF. CDR3 coding DNA: TGTGCCAGCAGCCAAGATCAGACAGACGAGCAGTACTTC. This chain connects TRBV4-2 to TRBJ2-7, with D possibly matching TRBD1 (5 bases). The V gene lost 0 bases and the J gene lost 5 bases, with 8 bases spanning the gap. Germline CDR1 reads LGHNA; CDR2 reads YNFKEQ. This CDR3 region has 13 residues.

This clonotype has a handful of counts. V is TRBV29-1 and J is TRBJ2-1, with no clear D. This CDR3 spans 13 amino acids. The V gene's germline CDR1 is SQVTM and CDR2 ANQGSEA. Trimming removed 3 bases from V and 7 bases from J, with 13 bases in between. The CDR3: CSVDRLDGNEQFF. In DNA, the CDR3 is TGCAGCGTTGATCGGCTAGACGGTAATGAGCAGTTCTTC.

This clonotype was seen more than once but under ten times. This sequence joins TRBV10-3 and TRBJ1-2, with 7 nucleotides matching TRBD1. V lost 5 bases to trimming and J lost 7 bases; unmatched junction nucleotides: 13. This CDR3 comprises 15 residues. Germline V gene data show CDR1 as ENHRY and CDR2 as SYGVKD. CDR3 DNA sequence: TGTGCCATCAGTAGACAAACAGGGGAATTAGGTGGCTACACCTTC. Its protein product is CAISRQTGELGGYTF.

Worth noting for this clonotype: A much more abundant neighbour one base away suggests this may be a read error. The chain couples TRBV28 to TRBJ2-7; D unclear. There are 13 residues in the CDR3. Germline assignment: CDR1 MDHEN and CDR2 SYDVKM. In DNA, the CDR3 is TGTGCCAGCAGTTCCACGTCCCCCTACGATCAGTACTTC. As protein: CASSSTSPYDQYF.

This sequence joins TRBV7-8 and TRBJ2-5; weak D call: TRBD2 (6 bases). Deletions cut 5 bases from V and 1 base from J, with 20 bases between. The CDR3 spans 17 residues. Germline values: CDR1 SGHVS, CDR2 FQNEAQ. This CDR3 is CASSGGGVAETQETQYF. The CDR3 region has the DNA TGTGCCAGCAGCGGCGGAGGGGTAGCGGAGACCCAAGAGACCCAGTACTTC.

This clonotype appeared a few times. This rearrangement joins TRBV7-2 to TRBJ2-7; TRBD2 is a possible D gene (5 bases). Trimming pared 5 bases from V and 6 bases from J, leaving 26 bases between. This CDR3 has 17 amino acids. Germline-derived CDR1 and CDR2 are SGHTA and FQGNSA. CDR3 sequence: CASSALVSGIQAGEQYF. CDR3 in DNA: TGTGCCAGCAGCGCGTTGGTATCGGGTATTCAGGCGGGCGAGCAGTACTTC.

This clonotype was counted between two and nine times. The chain has TRBV3-1 and TRBJ1-2, with a tentative D call TRBD1 (5 bases). The V gene's germline CDR1 is LGHDT and CDR2 YNNKEL (reference sequence). The V end was cut by 1 base, the J end by 5 bases, with 17 bases between. This CDR3 contains 16 residues. This chain's CDR3 is CASSQVMGTGIYGYTF. DNA for the CDR3: TGTGCCAGCAGCCAAGTTATGGGGACGGGAATATATGGCTACACCTTC.

This clonotype was picked up a small number of times. The chain employs TRBV6-1 and TRBJ2-2; possibly TRBD1 for D (5 bases). V dropped 3 bases and J dropped 3 bases, with 8 bases sitting between them. CDR1 and CDR2 from the germline V gene are MNHNS and SASEGT. The CDR3 has 14 amino acids. The CDR3 DNA follows: TGTGCCAGCAGTGACAGGGTTCACACCGGGGAGCTGTTTTTT. It codes for CASSDRVHTGELFF.